This TCR beta chain comes out of a study of blood T cell repertoires in COVID-19. Study-level information: Some COVID-19 samples were acute and others convalescent; all came from the United States, Italy and Spain. PBMCs, B-cell-depleted T cells, or T cells were the source of the cDNA or gDNA that made up the material.

As originally analysed: Counts of nucleated cells, estimated from reference gene primer amplification, were obtained. Here immunoSEQ multiplex PCR was the method, and the copy in TCRdb shows in-frame clones only, minus some. V, J and clone size derive from that table, while D and trimming were established from the DNA sequence. In the table there are 150,000 to 200,000 clones, approximately 90% of which are singletons. The germline gives CDR1 LNHNV, CDR2 YYDKDF (reference sequence). V gave up 0 bases and J gave up 1 base, with 7 bases separating them. The CDR3 is 15 amino acids. The chain couples TRBV15 to TRBJ1-5; D possibly corresponds to TRBD1 (5 bases). The sample consisted of peripheral blood. The receptor comes from a human donor in a cohort sampled during active COVID-19. The CDR3 coding sequence is TGTGCCACCAGCAGAGACCCAGGGAGCAATCAGCCCCAGCATTTT. Encoded protein: CATSRDPGSNQPQHF.